This T cell receptor (beta chain) was retrieved from a study of blood T cell repertoires in COVID-19. Across the study: Whether acute or convalescent, the COVID-19 samples came from the United States, Italy and Spain.

This clone has a handful of counts. The assay was immunoSEQ multiplex PCR, and TCRdb's table has in-frame clones only and misses some. The table has over 150,000 clones, 65% to 85% seen once. This CDR3 has 15 residues. CDR1 LGHDT and CDR2 YNNKEL come from the germline V gene (reference sequence). V was shortened by 1 base and J by 6 bases, with 13 bases between the two germline ends. The sequence was collected from a woman aged 25-40 years who had recovered from COVID-19. The chain joins TRBV3-1 (or the pseudogene TRBV3-2) to TRBJ2-4; the D gene is possibly TRBD2 (6 bases). Sequencing was performed on PBMCs or T cells enriched from blood (not recorded which). CDR3 in amino acids: CASSQVLAGTNIQYF. In DNA, the CDR3 is TGTGCCAGCAGCCAAGTCTTGGCGGGGACAAACATTCAGTACTTC.